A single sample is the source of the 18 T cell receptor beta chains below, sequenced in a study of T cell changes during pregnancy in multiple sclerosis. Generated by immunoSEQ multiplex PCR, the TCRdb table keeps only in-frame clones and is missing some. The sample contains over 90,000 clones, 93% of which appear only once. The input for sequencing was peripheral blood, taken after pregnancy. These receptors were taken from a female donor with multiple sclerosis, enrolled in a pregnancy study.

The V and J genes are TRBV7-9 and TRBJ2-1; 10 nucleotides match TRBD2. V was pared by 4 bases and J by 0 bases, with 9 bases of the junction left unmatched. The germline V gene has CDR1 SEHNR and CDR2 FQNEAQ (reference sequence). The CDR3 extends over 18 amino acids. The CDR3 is CASSSWTSGYSSYNEQFF. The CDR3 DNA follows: TGTGCCAGCAGCTCCTGGACTAGCGGATATAGCTCCTACAATGAGCAGTTCTTC.

In nucleotides, the CDR3 is TGTGCCAGCAGTGACGGCAGGGGCAATCAGCCCCAGCATTTT. It encodes CASSDGRGNQPQHF. The chain carries TRBV6-1 and TRBJ1-5; possible D gene TRBD1, 5 bases. The CDR3 is 14 residues long. The V gene lost 3 bases and the J gene lost 2 bases, with 8 bases spanning the gap. Germline V gene lookup returns CDR1 MNHNS and CDR2 SASEGT.

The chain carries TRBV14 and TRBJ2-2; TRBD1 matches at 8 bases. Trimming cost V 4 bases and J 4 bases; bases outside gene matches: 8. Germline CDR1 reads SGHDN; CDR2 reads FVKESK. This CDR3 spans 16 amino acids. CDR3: CASSPLSTGATGELFF. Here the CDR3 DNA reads TGTGCCAGCAGCCCCCTCTCGACAGGGGCCACCGGGGAGCTGTTTTTT.

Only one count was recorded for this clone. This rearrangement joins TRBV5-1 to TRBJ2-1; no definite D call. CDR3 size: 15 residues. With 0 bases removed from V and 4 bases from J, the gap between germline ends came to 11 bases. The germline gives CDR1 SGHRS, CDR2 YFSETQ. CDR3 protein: CASSLARNSYNEQFF. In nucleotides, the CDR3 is TGCGCCAGCAGCTTGGCCAGGAACAGTTACAATGAGCAGTTCTTC.

CDR3 protein: CASSSDSVGNTIYF. The CDR3 DNA follows: TGTGCCAGCAGCTCGGACAGCGTTGGAAACACCATATATTTT. The chain is built from TRBV7-9 and TRBJ1-3, with a possible D match to TRBD1 (6 bases). The V gene's germline CDR1 is SEHNR and CDR2 FQNEAQ (reference sequence). This CDR3 has 14 residues. Trimming stripped 4 bases from V and 3 bases from J, with 10 bases between.

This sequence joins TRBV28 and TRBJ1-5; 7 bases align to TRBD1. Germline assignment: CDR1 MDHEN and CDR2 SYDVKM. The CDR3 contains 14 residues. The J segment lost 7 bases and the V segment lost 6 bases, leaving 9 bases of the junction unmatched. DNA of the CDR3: TGTGCCAGCAGCCGACAGGGAAGTAGGCAGCCCCAGCATTTT. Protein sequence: CASSRQGSRQPQHF.

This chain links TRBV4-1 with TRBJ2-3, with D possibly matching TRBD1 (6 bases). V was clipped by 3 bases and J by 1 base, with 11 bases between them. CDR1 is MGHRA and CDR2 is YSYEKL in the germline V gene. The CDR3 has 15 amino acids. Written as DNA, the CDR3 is TGCGCCAGCAGCCACCTGGGGGCGGGCACAGATACGCAGTATTTT. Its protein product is CASSHLGAGTDTQYF.

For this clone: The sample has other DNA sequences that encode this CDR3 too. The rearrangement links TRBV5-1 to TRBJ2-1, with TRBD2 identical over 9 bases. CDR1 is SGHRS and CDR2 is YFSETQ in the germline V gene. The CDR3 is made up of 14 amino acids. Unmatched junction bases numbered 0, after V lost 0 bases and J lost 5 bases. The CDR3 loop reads CASSLGLADNEQFF. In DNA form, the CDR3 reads TGCGCCAGCAGCTTGGGACTAGCGGACAATGAGCAGTTCTTC.

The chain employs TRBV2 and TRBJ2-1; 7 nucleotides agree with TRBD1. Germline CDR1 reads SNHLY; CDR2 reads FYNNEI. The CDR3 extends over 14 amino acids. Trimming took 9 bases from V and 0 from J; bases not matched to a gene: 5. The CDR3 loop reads CARIRDSSYNEQFF. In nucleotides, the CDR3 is TGTGCCAGGATCCGGGACAGCTCCTACAATGAGCAGTTCTTC.

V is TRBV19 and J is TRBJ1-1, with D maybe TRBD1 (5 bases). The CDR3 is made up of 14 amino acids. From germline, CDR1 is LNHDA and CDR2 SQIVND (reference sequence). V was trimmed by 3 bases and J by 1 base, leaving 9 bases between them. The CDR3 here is CASSMQGANTEAFF. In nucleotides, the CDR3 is TGTGCCAGTAGTATGCAGGGCGCGAACACTGAAGCTTTCTTT.

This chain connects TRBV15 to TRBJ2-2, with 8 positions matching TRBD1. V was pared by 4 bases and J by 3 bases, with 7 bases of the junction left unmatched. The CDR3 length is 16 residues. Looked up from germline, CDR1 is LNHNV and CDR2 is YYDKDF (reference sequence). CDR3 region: CATSIEDRDYTGELFF. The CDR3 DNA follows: TGTGCCACCAGCATTGAGGACAGGGATTACACCGGGGAGCTGTTTTTT.

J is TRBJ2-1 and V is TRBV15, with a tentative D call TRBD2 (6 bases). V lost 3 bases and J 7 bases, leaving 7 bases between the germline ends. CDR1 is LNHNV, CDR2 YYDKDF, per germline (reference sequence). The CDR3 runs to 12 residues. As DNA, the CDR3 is TGTGCCACCAGCAGTGGGGGGAATGAGCAGTTCTTC. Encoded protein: CATSSGGNEQFF.

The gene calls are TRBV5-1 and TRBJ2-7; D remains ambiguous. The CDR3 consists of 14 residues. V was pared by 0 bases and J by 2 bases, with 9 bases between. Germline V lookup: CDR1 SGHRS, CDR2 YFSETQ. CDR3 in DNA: TGCGCCAGCAGCTTGGACGTGACAACCTACGAGCAGTACTTC. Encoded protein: CASSLDVTTYEQYF.

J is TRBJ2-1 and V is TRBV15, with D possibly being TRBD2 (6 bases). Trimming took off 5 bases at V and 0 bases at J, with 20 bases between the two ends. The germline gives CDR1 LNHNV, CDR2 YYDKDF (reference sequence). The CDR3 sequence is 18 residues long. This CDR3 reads CATSGLVGGYSSYNEQFF. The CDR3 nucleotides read TGTGCCACCAGCGGGCTAGTTGGGGGGTACAGCTCCTACAATGAGCAGTTCTTC.

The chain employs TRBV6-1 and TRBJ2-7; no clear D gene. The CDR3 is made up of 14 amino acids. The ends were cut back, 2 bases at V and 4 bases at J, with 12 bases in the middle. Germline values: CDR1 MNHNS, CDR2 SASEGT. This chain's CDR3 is CASSESLGLYEQYF. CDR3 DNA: TGTGCCAGCAGTGAATCTCTTGGGCTTTACGAGCAGTACTTC.

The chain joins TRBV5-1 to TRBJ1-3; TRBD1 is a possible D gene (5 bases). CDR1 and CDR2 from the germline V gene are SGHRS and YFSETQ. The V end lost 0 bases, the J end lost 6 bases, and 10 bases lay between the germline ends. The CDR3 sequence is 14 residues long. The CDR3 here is CASSLEQAPNTIYF. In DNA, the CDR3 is TGCGCCAGCAGCTTGGAACAGGCACCAAACACCATATATTTT.

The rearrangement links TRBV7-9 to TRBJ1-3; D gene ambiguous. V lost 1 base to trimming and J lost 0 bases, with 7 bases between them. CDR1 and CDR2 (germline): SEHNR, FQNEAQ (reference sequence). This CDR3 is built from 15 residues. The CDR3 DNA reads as TGTGCCAGCAGCTTAGGACACAGCTCTGGAAACACCATATATTTT. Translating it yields CASSLGHSSGNTIYF.

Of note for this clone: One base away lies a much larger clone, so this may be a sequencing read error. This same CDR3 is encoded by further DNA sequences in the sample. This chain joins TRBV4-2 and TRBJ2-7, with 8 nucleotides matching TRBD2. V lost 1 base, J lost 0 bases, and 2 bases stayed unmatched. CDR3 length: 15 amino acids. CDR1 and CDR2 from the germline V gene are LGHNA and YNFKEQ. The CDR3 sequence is CASSQASGSSYEQYF. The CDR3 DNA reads TGTGCCAGCAGCCAAGCAAGCGGGAGCTCCTACGAGCAGTACTTC.